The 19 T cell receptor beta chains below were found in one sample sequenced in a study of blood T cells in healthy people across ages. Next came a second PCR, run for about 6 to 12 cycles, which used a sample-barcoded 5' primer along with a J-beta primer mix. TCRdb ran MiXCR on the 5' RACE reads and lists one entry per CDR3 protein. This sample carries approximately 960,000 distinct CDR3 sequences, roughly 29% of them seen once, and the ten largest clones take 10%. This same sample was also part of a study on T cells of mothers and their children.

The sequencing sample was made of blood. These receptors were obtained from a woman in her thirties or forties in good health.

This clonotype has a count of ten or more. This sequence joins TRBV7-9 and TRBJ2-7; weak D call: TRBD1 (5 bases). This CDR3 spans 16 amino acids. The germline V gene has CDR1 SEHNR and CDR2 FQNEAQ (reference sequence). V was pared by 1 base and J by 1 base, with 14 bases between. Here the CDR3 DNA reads TGTGCCAGCAGCTTAGATGCAGGGTTAGGATCCTACGAGCAGTACTTC. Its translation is CASSLDAGLGSYEQYF.

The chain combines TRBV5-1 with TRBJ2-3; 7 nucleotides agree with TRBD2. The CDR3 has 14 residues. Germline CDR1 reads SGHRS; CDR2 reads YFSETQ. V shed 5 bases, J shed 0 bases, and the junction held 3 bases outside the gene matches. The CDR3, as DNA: TGCGCCAGCAGTGCGGGGGATAGCACAGATACGCAGTATTTT. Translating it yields CASSAGDSTDTQYF. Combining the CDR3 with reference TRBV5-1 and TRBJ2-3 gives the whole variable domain KAGVTQTPRYLIKTRGQQVTLSCSPISGHRSVSWYQQTPGQGLQFLFEYFSETQRNKGNFPGRFSGRQFSNSRSEMNVSTLELGDSALYLCASSAGDSTDTQYFGPGTRLTVL.

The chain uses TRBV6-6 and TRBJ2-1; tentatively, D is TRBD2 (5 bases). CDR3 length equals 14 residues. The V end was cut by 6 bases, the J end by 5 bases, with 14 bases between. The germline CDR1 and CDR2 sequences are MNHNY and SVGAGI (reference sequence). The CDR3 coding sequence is TGTGCCAGCAGAACCCCGGACGGGAACAATGAGCAGTTCTTC. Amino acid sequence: CASRTPDGNNEQFF.

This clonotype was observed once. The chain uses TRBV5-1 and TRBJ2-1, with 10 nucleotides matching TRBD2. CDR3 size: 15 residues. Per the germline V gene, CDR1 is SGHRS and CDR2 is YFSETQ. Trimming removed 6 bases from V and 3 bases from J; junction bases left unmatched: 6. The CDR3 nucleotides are TGCGCCAGCACCCGGACTAGCGGCATCTACAATGAGCAGTTCTTC. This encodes CASTRTSGIYNEQFF.

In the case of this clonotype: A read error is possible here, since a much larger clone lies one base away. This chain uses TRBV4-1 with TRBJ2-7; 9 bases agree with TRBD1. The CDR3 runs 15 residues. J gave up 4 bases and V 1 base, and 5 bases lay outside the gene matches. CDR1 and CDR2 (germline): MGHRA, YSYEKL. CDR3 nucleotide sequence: TGCGCCAGCAGCCAAGTCCAGACAGGGGGTTACGAGCAGTACTTC. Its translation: CASSQVQTGGYEQYF.

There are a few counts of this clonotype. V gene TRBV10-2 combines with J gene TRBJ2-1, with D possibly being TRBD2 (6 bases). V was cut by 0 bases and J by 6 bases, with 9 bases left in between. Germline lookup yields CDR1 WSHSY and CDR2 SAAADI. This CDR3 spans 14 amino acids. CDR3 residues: CASSESTSPNEQFF. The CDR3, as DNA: TGCGCCAGCAGTGAGTCTACTAGCCCCAATGAGCAGTTCTTC.

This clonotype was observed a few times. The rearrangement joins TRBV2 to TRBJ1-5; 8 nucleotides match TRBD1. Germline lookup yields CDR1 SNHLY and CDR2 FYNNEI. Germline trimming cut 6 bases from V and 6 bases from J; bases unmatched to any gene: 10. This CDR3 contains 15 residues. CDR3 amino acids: CASSHGQGRGQPQHF. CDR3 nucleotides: TGTGCCAGCAGCCATGGACAGGGAAGGGGTCAGCCCCAGCATTTT.

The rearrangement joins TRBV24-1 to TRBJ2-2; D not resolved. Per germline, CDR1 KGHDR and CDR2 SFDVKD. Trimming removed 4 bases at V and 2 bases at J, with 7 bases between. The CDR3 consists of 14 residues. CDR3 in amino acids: CATSEWVNTGELFF. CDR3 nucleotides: TGTGCCACCAGTGAATGGGTTAACACCGGGGAGCTGTTTTTT.

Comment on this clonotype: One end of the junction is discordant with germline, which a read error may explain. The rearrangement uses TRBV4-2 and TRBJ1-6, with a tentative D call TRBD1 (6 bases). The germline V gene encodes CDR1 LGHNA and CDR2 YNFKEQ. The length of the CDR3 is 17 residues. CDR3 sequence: CASSQVLGAGENSPFHF. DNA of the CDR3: TGTGCCAGCAGCCAAGTTCTGGGGGCTGGGGAGAATTCACCCTTCCACTTT.

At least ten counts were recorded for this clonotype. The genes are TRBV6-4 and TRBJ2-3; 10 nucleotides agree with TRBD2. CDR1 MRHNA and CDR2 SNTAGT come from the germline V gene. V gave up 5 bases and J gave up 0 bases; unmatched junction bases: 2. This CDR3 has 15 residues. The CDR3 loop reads CASSSGGASTDTQYF. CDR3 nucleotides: TGTGCCAGCAGTAGCGGGGGGGCTAGCACAGATACGCAGTATTTT.

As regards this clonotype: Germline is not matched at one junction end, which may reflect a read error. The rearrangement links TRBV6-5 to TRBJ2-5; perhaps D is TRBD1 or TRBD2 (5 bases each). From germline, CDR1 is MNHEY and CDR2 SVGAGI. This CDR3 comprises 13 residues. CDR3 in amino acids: CASRGTNQEAQYF. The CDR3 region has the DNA TGTGCCAGCAGGGGGACCAATCAAGAGGCCCAGTACTTC.

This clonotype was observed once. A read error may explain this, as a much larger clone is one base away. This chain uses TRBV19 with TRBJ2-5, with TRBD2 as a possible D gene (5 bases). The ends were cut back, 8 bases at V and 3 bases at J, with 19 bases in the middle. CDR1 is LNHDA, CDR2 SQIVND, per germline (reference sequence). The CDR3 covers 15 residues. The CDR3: CASLLLGAGEETQYF. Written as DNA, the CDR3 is TGTGCCAGTCTGCTGCTTGGAGCCGGGGAAGAGACCCAGTACTTC.

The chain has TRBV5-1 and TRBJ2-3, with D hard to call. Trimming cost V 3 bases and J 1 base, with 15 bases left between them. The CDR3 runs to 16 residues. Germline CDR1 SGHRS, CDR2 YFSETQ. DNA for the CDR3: TGCGCCAGCAGCTATTTAATAGGTTCGGGCACAGATACGCAGTATTTT. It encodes CASSYLIGSGTDTQYF.

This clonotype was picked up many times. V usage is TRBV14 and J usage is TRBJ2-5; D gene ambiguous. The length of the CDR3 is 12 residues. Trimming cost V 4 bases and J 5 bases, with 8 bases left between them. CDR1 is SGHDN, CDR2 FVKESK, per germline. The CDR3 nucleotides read TGTGCCAGCAGCCGGGAAAGCGAGACCCAGTACTTC. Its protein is CASSRESETQYF.

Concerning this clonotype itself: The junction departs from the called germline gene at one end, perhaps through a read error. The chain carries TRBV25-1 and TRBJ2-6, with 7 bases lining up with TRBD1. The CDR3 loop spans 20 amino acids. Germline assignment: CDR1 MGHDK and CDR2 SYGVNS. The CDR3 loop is CASSEREGVTGPSGANVRTF. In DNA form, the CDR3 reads TGTGCCAGCAGTGAAAGAGAGGGGGTGACAGGGCCCTCTGGAGCCAACGTCCGGACTTTC.

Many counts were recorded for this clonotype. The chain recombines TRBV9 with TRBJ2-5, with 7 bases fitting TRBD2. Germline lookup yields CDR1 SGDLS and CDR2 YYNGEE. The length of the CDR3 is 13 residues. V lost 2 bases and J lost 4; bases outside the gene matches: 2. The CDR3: CASSVGGIETQYF. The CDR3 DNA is TGTGCCAGCAGCGTGGGGGGGATAGAGACCCAGTACTTC.

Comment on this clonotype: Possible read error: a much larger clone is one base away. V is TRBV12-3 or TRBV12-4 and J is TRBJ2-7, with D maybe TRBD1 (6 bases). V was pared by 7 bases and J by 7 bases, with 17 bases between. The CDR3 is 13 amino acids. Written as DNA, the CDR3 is TGTGCCAGCACCCCGGACAGAAACAATGAGCAGTACTTC. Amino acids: CASTPDRNNEQYF.

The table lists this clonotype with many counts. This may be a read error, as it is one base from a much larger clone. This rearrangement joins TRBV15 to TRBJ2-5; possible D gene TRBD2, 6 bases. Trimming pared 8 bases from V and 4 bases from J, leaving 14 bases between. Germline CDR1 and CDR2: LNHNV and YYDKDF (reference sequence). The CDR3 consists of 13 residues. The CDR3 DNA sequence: TGTGCCACCGCATCGGGGGATGGAGAGACCCAGTACTTC. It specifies CATASGDGETQYF.

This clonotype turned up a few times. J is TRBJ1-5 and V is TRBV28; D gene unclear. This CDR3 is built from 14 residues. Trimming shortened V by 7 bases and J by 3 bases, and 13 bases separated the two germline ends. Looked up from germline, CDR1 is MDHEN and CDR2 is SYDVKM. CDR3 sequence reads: CASNGGLNNQPQHF. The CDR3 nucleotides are TGTGCCAGCAATGGAGGTTTGAACAATCAGCCCCAGCATTTT. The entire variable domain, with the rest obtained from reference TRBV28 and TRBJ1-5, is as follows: DVKVTQSSRYLVKRTGEKVFLECVQDMDHENMFWYRQDPGLGLRLIYFSYDVKMKEKGDIPEGYSVSREKKERFSLILESASTNQTSMYLCASNGGLNNQPQHFGDGTRLSIL.